This TCR beta chain emerged from a study of OX40 agonist ivuxolimab in advanced cancers. Study-level information: A mean age of about 59 years, range roughly 23 to 85, was recorded, and 70% to 85% were male. Three patients showed partial responses: one hepatocellular carcinoma and two cutaneous melanoma cases.

Sequencing used immunoSEQ multiplex PCR; TCRdb keeps in-frame clones, though not all of them. The table records approximately 66,000 clones, around 89% of them present only once. The table lists this clone with a few counts. This clonotype was obtained from an adult with an advanced solid tumor such as melanoma, head and neck, liver or kidney cancer. The starting material was CD4+ or CD8+ T cells sorted from blood, obtained in a trial of the OX40 agonist ivuxolimab.

The CDR3 coding sequence is TGTGCCAGCAGCTTAGCAAGGGGATGGACTGAAGCTTTCTTT. It is translated as CASSLARGWTEAFF. V gene TRBV7-9 combines with J gene TRBJ1-1; TRBD1 is a possible D gene (5 bases). The CDR3 is 14 amino acids. Trimming cost V 0 bases and J 5 bases, with 10 bases left between them. Per the germline V gene, CDR1 is SEHNR and CDR2 is FQNEAQ (reference sequence).